These 31 T cell receptor beta chains were sequenced from one sample in a study of T cell responses to AZD1222 COVID-19 vaccine. The assay was immunoSEQ multiplex PCR, and TCRdb's table has in-frame clones only and misses some. The table shows 150,000 to 200,000 clones, with almost 95% occurring only once. The sequencing here drew on peripheral blood, taken on day 0 of AZD1222 vaccination. The source of these receptors is an adult in good health.

The chain carries TRBV11-1 and TRBJ2-3; no clear D gene. Trimming took 5 bases from V and 1 from J, leaving 4 bases between them. Germline loops: CDR1 SGHAT, CDR2 FQDESV (reference sequence). CDR3 length: 12 amino acids. The CDR3 region is CASSLRTDTQYF. The CDR3, as DNA: TGTGCCAGCAGCCTACGCACAGATACGCAGTATTTT.

This clone was seen a single time. The chain links TRBV14 to TRBJ2-1, with a weak D call TRBD2 (6 bases). Deletions cut 3 bases from V and 11 bases from J, with 23 bases between. CDR1 is SGHDN, CDR2 FVKESK, per germline. The CDR3 is made up of 16 amino acids. Here the CDR3 DNA reads TGTGCCAGCAGCCACGCCGGCCTCGGCGCGGGGACGAAGCAGTTCTTC. Translation gives CASSHAGLGAGTKQFF.

The rearrangement links TRBV3-1 (or the pseudogene TRBV3-2) to TRBJ2-2, with D perhaps matching TRBD2 (5 bases). The CDR3 length is 14 residues. Trimming cost V 0 bases and J 7 bases, with 9 bases left between them. Germline-derived CDR1 and CDR2 are LGHDT and YNNKEL (reference sequence). In DNA form, the CDR3 reads TGTGCCAGCAGCCAAGATCCTGGAGGCGGGGAGCTGTTTTTT. Translated: CASSQDPGGGELFF.

The chain employs TRBV9 and TRBJ1-6; tentative D call: TRBD1 (5 bases). The CDR3 loop spans 16 amino acids. Germline CDR1 is SGDLS and CDR2 is YYNGEE. Trimming left V 4 bases short and J 4 bases short, with 15 bases between. The CDR3 reads CASSPWGGAYNSPLHF. CDR3 nucleotides: TGTGCCAGCAGCCCTTGGGGAGGGGCGTATAATTCACCCCTCCACTTT.

The V gene is TRBV5-4, the J gene TRBJ2-2; D is unresolved. The V and J ends lost 2 bases and 0 bases respectively, with 5 bases between them. Germline CDR1 is SGHNT and CDR2 is YYREEE (reference sequence). This CDR3 spans 14 amino acids. The CDR3 protein is CASSFATNTGELFF. In DNA, the CDR3 is TGTGCCAGCAGCTTCGCTACGAACACCGGGGAGCTGTTTTTT.

The rearrangement joins TRBV13 to TRBJ1-1; TRBD1 agrees at 7 bases. CDR3 length: 15 residues. Losses at the gene ends were 0 bases for V and 0 bases for J; bases not matched to a gene: 1. Germline assignment: CDR1 PRHDT and CDR2 FYEKMQ (reference sequence). The CDR3 DNA is TGTGCCAGCAGCTTAGGGACAGGGTTGAACACTGAAGCTTTCTTT. Its protein is CASSLGTGLNTEAFF.

This clone occurred a few times. This sequence joins TRBV10-1 and TRBJ1-1; the D is unclear. V lost 4 bases and J 7 bases, leaving 7 bases between the germline ends. Germline assignment: CDR1 WNHNN and CDR2 SYGVQD (reference sequence). The CDR3 covers 11 residues. CDR3 residues: CASSVGSEAFF. For the CDR3, the DNA is TGCGCCAGCAGTGTTGGCAGTGAAGCTTTCTTT.

This clone was detected once. The rearrangement links TRBV24-1 to TRBJ1-5, with D unclear. V lost 8 bases and J lost 7, with 20 bases in between. Germline V gene lookup returns CDR1 KGHDR and CDR2 SFDVKD. The CDR3 runs 15 residues. CDR3 residues: CATKASGYPGQPQHF. The CDR3 DNA reads as TGTGCCACCAAGGCTTCAGGCTATCCCGGGCAGCCCCAGCATTTT.

This chain links TRBV13 with TRBJ1-2; tentatively, D is TRBD1 (5 bases). This CDR3 is 13 amino acids long. Between the trimmed V and J ends, which lost 1 base and 4 bases, there was a span of 7 bases. Germline V gene sequence: CDR1 PRHDT, CDR2 FYEKMQ (reference sequence). The CDR3: CASSLDRGYGYTF. In nucleotides, the CDR3 is TGTGCCAGCAGCTTAGATAGGGGCTATGGCTACACCTTC.

The chain joins TRBV18 to TRBJ1-1; the D gene is possibly TRBD1 (5 bases). The germline CDR1 and CDR2 sequences are KGHSH and LQKENI. The CDR3 length is 15 residues. Trimming shortened V by 4 bases and J by 0 bases, and 12 bases separated the two germline ends. The DNA of the CDR3 is TGTGCCAGCTCACTTTTAACGGGGGTGAACACTGAAGCTTTCTTT. Protein sequence: CASSLLTGVNTEAFF.

J is TRBJ2-7 and V is TRBV27, with TRBD2 as a possible D gene (6 bases). Trimming removed 5 bases from V and 7 bases from J, with 12 bases in between. The CDR3 sequence is 12 residues long. The germline gives CDR1 MNHEY, CDR2 SMNVEV (reference sequence). The CDR3, as DNA: TGTGCCAGCAGTCCGACCGGGAGAGAGCAGTACTTC. Protein sequence: CASSPTGREQYF.

The chain links TRBV28 to TRBJ1-5, with D tentatively TRBD1 (6 bases). Looked up from germline, CDR1 is MDHEN and CDR2 is SYDVKM. V was clipped by 6 bases and J by 0 bases, with 12 bases between them. The CDR3 consists of 15 residues. For the CDR3, the DNA is TGTGCCAGCAGGGCCCGGGACAATAGCAATCAGCCCCAGCATTTT. Translated: CASRARDNSNQPQHF.

This chain joins TRBV7-9 and TRBJ2-3; D call uncertain. The CDR3 contains 12 residues. The V and J ends lost 0 bases and 7 bases respectively, with 5 bases between them. Germline CDR1 is SEHNR and CDR2 is FQNEAQ (reference sequence). CDR3 DNA sequence: TGTGCCAGCAGCTTAGCAGCGAATACGCAGTATTTT. This encodes CASSLAANTQYF.

The V and J genes are TRBV5-4 and TRBJ2-2; 13 bases map to TRBD2. Germline CDR1 SGHNT, CDR2 YYREEE (reference sequence). With 4 bases clipped from V and 2 bases from J, the junction kept 5 bases outside the gene matches. The length of the CDR3 is 17 residues. CDR3 in amino acids: CASSPGLAGINTGELFF. CDR3 coding DNA: TGTGCCAGCAGCCCGGGACTAGCGGGGATTAACACCGGGGAGCTGTTTTTT.

DNA for the CDR3: TGTGCCAGCAGCCCGACAGGGGGCGACACTGAAGCTTTCTTT. Translating gives CASSPTGGDTEAFF. The rearrangement joins TRBV7-8 to TRBJ1-1; 10 bases align to TRBD1. CDR3 length equals 14 residues. The germline V gene encodes CDR1 SGHVS and CDR2 FQNEAQ. Germline trimming cut 5 bases from V and 3 bases from J; bases unmatched to any gene: 3.

The chain uses TRBV10-1 and TRBJ1-1; the match to TRBD1 covers 9 bases. The CDR3 spans 16 residues. After removal of 5 bases from V and 0 bases from J, the junction contained 7 bases not matched to a gene. Per germline, CDR1 WNHNN and CDR2 SYGVQD (reference sequence). The CDR3 bases are TGCGCCAGCAGTCCTACGACAGGGGGAGTGAACACTGAAGCTTTCTTT. Protein sequence: CASSPTTGGVNTEAFF.

The rearrangement uses TRBV9 and TRBJ2-5, with 10 bases identical to TRBD1. The CDR3 is 16 amino acids. V was pared by 4 bases and J by 5 bases, with 11 bases of the junction left unmatched. Per the germline V gene, CDR1 is SGDLS and CDR2 is YYNGEE. CDR3 sequence: CASSLDRGRYDETQYF. CDR3 sequence (DNA): TGTGCCAGCAGCCTCGACAGGGGGCGATACGATGAGACCCAGTACTTC.

In DNA form, the CDR3 reads TGTGCTAGTGGCTACAACCCGGGACAGCAAGAGACCCAGTACTTC. This sequence encodes CASGYNPGQQETQYF. The V call is TRBV12-5, the J call TRBJ2-5; 7 bases fit TRBD1. This CDR3 comprises 15 residues. V was pared by 6 bases and J by 2 bases, with 9 bases of the junction left unmatched. The V gene's germline CDR1 is LGHNT and CDR2 FRNRAP.

The chain employs TRBV12-3 or TRBV12-4 and TRBJ2-7; D call uncertain. There are 11 residues in the CDR3. V was trimmed by 5 bases and J by 3 bases, leaving 5 bases between them. The CDR3 loop is CASSLNYEQYF. Here the CDR3 DNA reads TGTGCCAGCAGTCTTAACTACGAGCAGTACTTC.

The chain uses TRBV7-2 and TRBJ2-3; 8 bases match TRBD2. After removal of 4 bases from V and 10 bases from J, the junction contained 13 bases not matched to a gene. This CDR3 has 15 residues. Germline V lookup: CDR1 SGHTA, CDR2 FQGNSA. This CDR3 is CASSSQRGRVGAQYF. CDR3 nucleotide sequence: TGTGCCAGCAGCTCACAGCGGGGGCGCGTAGGTGCGCAGTATTTT. The full variable domain, its missing parts supplied by reference TRBV7-2 and TRBJ2-3, is GAGVSQSPSNKVTEKGKDVELRCDPISGHTALYWYRQSLGQGLEFLIYFQGNSAPDKSGLPSDRFSAERTGGSVSTLTIQRTQQEDSAVYLCASSSQRGRVGAQYFGPGTRLTVL.

This clone was picked up one time. The chain carries TRBV5-8 and TRBJ1-2; D is possibly TRBD1 (5 bases). Germline V gene data show CDR1 as SGHTS and CDR2 as YDEGEE. The CDR3 is 18 amino acids. V was clipped by 0 bases and J by 5 bases, with 23 bases between them. The CDR3 sequence is CASSLDFLPGAYLYGYTF. CDR3 sequence (DNA): TGTGCCAGCAGCTTGGATTTTCTTCCCGGGGCATACCTGTATGGCTACACCTTC. Full variable domain (rest looked up from reference TRBV5-8 and TRBJ1-2): EAGVTQSPTHLIKTRGQQATLRCSPISGHTSVYWYQQALGLGLQFLLWYDEGEERNRGNFPPRFSGRQFPNYSSELNVNALELEDSALYLCASSLDFLPGAYLYGYTFGSGTRLTVV.

The rearrangement links TRBV3-1 (or the pseudogene TRBV3-2) to TRBJ2-5, with D maybe TRBD1 (5 bases). Germline CDR1 reads LGHDT; CDR2 reads YNNKEL (reference sequence). The CDR3 is made up of 14 amino acids. Trimming left V 1 base short and J 5 bases short, with 11 bases between. The CDR3 here is CASSQAQGWETQYF. CDR3 DNA sequence: TGTGCCAGCAGCCAAGCGCAGGGTTGGGAGACCCAGTACTTC.

This clone was seen a few times. V gene TRBV2 combines with J gene TRBJ2-5; D may be TRBD1 (5 bases). The V end lost 5 bases, the J end lost 1 base, and 11 bases lay between the germline ends. This CDR3 comprises 14 residues. Looked up from germline, CDR1 is SNHLY and CDR2 is FYNNEI. This CDR3 is CASSPGRAQETQYF. CDR3 in DNA: TGTGCCAGCAGTCCCGGCAGGGCCCAAGAGACCCAGTACTTC. Full variable domain (remainder filled in from reference TRBV2 and TRBJ2-5): EPEVTQTPSHQVTQMGQEVILRCVPISNHLYFYWYRQILGQKVEFLVSFYNNEISEKSEIFDDQFSVERPDGSNFTLKIRSTKLEDSAMYFCASSPGRAQETQYFGPGTRLLVL.

J is TRBJ2-7 and V is TRBV6-1; a possible D gene is TRBD1 (6 bases). This CDR3 has 13 residues. V gave up 3 bases and J gave up 6 bases, with 12 bases separating them. Per germline, CDR1 MNHNS and CDR2 SASEGT. This chain's CDR3 is CASSEAGAAEQYF. CDR3 DNA sequence: TGTGCCAGCAGTGAGGCAGGGGCGGCCGAGCAGTACTTC.

Here the CDR3 DNA reads TGTGCCAGCTCACTTAGACAGGGTCGATACACAGATACGCAGTATTTT. Its translation: CASSLRQGRYTDTQYF. This chain uses TRBV18 with TRBJ2-3; 7 nucleotides line up with TRBD1. The CDR3 contains 16 residues. Germline CDR1 reads KGHSH; CDR2 reads LQKENI. Unmatched junction bases numbered 9, after V lost 4 bases and J lost 2 bases. The full variable domain, with the rest looked up from reference TRBV18 and TRBJ2-3, is NAGVMQNPRHLVRRRGQEARLRCSPMKGHSHVYWYRQLPEEGLKFMVYLQKENIIDESGMPKERFSAEFPKEGPSILRIQQVVRGDSAAYFCASSLRQGRYTDTQYFGPGTRLTVL.

This chain uses TRBV7-8 with TRBJ1-1, with 7 bases that match TRBD1. The CDR3 is made up of 14 amino acids. Germline CDR1 reads SGHVS; CDR2 reads FQNEAQ. With V trimmed by 3 bases and J by 4 bases, 5 bases remained unmatched. CDR3 amino acids: CASSFWAGGTEAFF. CDR3 sequence (DNA): TGTGCCAGCAGCTTTTGGGCAGGGGGCACTGAAGCTTTCTTT.

The chain employs TRBV4-1 and TRBJ2-1; D possibly corresponds to TRBD1 (5 bases). V lost 0 bases to trimming and J lost 10 bases, with 7 bases between them. The CDR3 runs 12 residues. CDR1 is MGHRA, CDR2 YSYEKL, per germline. CDR3: CASSQERTEQFF. The CDR3 nucleotides are TGCGCCAGCAGCCAAGAGAGGACAGAGCAGTTCTTC.

The chain joins TRBV18 to TRBJ2-6; D gene ambiguous. Germline CDR1 and CDR2: KGHSH and LQKENI. CDR3 size: 17 residues. Trimming took off 2 bases at V and 0 bases at J, with 11 bases between the two ends. For the CDR3, the DNA is TGTGCCAGCTCACCAACCCCAGCAAACTCTGGGGCCAACGTCCTGACTTTC. Protein: CASSPTPANSGANVLTF.

Written as DNA, the CDR3 is TGTGCCAGCAGCTTCCAGGGGGCGGGCACCGGGGAGCTGTTTTTT. As protein: CASSFQGAGTGELFF. The rearrangement uses TRBV11-2 and TRBJ2-2; 8 bases agree with TRBD1. The CDR3 length is 15 residues. The J segment lost 4 bases and the V segment lost 3 bases, leaving 4 bases of the junction unmatched. From germline, CDR1 is SGHAT and CDR2 FQNNGV.

This chain connects TRBV6-2 or TRBV6-3 to TRBJ2-1, with unresolved D. This CDR3 region has 13 residues. Trimming pared 2 bases from V and 5 bases from J, leaving 7 bases between. Germline lookup yields CDR1 MNHEY and CDR2 SVGEGT. The CDR3 DNA reads as TGTGCCAGCAGTTACCTAGGCCACAATGAGCAGTTCTTC. Its translation is CASSYLGHNEQFF.

The chain links TRBV7-9 to TRBJ1-1; D unclear. The CDR3 consists of 11 residues. Germline V lookup: CDR1 SEHNR, CDR2 FQNEAQ (reference sequence). In nucleotides, the CDR3 is TGTGCGAGTCAAGTAAACACTGAAGCTTTCTTT. Translation gives CASQVNTEAFF.